These 22 T cell receptor beta chains came from one sample sequenced in a study of immune cell composition in non-small cell lung cancer. The method was immunoSEQ multiplex PCR; TCRdb's version includes in-frame clones alone and lacks a portion of them. The repertoire includes several thousand clones, 70% to 85% of them detected once, and over 7% sits in the top ten. Normal lung sampling was at least 3 cm from the tumour, as distant as possible. Material: non-adjacent lung tissue. These receptors came from a human donor with non-small cell lung cancer.

The chain uses TRBV5-8 and TRBJ2-3; D gene unclear. The germline V gene encodes CDR1 SGHTS and CDR2 YDEGEE. This CDR3 comprises 14 residues. V lost 5 bases and J 3 bases, leaving 13 bases between the germline ends. The CDR3 spells CASRTILRTDTQYF. CDR3 nucleotide sequence: TGTGCCAGCAGGACCATTCTCAGGACAGATACGCAGTATTTT.

The CDR3 loop is CASSVLGSGSYNEQFF. The CDR3 DNA follows: TGTGCCAGCAGCGTCCTGGGTAGCGGCTCCTACAATGAGCAGTTCTTC. The V call is TRBV2, the J call TRBJ2-1, with D possibly being TRBD2 (6 bases). The CDR3 sequence is 16 residues long. Germline V gene lookup returns CDR1 SNHLY and CDR2 FYNNEI. Trimming pared 6 bases from V and 0 bases from J, leaving 15 bases between.

The V and J genes are TRBV7-8 and TRBJ2-7; TRBD1 aligns across 9 bases. Losses at the gene ends were 5 bases for V and 7 bases for J; bases not matched to a gene: 6. Germline loops: CDR1 SGHVS, CDR2 FQNEAQ. The CDR3 contains 13 residues. CDR3 amino acids: CASSEYRGQEQYF. CDR3 DNA sequence: TGTGCCAGCAGCGAATACAGGGGGCAGGAGCAGTACTTC.

This chain uses TRBV2 with TRBJ2-3; 8 nucleotides agree with TRBD2. Germline V gene lookup returns CDR1 SNHLY and CDR2 FYNNEI. CDR3 length equals 12 residues. The V and J ends lost 7 bases and 9 bases, in that order; junction bases with no gene match: 6. The CDR3 DNA reads TGTGCCAGCATCCTTAGCGGGGCAACGCAGTATTTT. Its protein is CASILSGATQYF.

V is TRBV11-2 and J is TRBJ2-1; D possibly corresponds to TRBD1 (6 bases). Deletions cut 6 bases from V and 9 bases from J, with 18 bases between. The CDR3 runs to 14 residues. Germline V gene sequence: CDR1 SGHAT, CDR2 FQNNGV. Here the CDR3 reads CASSQGAVGGEQFF. CDR3 coding DNA: TGTGCCAGCAGTCAAGGGGCGGTAGGGGGTGAGCAGTTCTTC.

The chain has TRBV27 and TRBJ1-4; D ambiguous. This CDR3 comprises 13 residues. Trimming took off 5 bases at V and 4 bases at J, with 8 bases between the two ends. Germline CDR1 reads MNHEY; CDR2 reads SMNVEV (reference sequence). In nucleotides, the CDR3 is TGTGCCAGCAGTCGGCGGGATAATGAAAAACTGTTTTTT. Amino acid sequence: CASSRRDNEKLFF. Supplemented by reference TRBV27 and TRBJ1-4, the full variable domain reads EAQVTQNPRYLITVTGKKLTVTCSQNMNHEYMSWYRQDPGLGLRQIYYSMNVEVTDKGDVPEGYKVSRKEKRNFPLILESPSPNQTSLYFCASSRRDNEKLFFGSGTQLSVL.

There are a few counts of this clone. This sequence joins TRBV5-6 and TRBJ2-1, with D hard to call. The CDR3 totals 14 residues. Germline assignment: CDR1 SGHDT and CDR2 YYEEEE. Trimming left V 0 bases short and J 3 bases short, with 7 bases between. DNA of the CDR3: TGTGCCAGCAGCTTGGAGACAAGCTACAATGAGCAGTTCTTC. Protein product: CASSLETSYNEQFF.

The chain recombines TRBV6-1 with TRBJ1-6; D gene ambiguous. The CDR3 is 12 amino acids. From germline, CDR1 is MNHNS and CDR2 SASEGT. Trimming stripped 2 bases from V and 9 bases from J, with 5 bases between. The CDR3 loop reads CASSEWSSPLHF. CDR3 sequence (DNA): TGTGCCAGCAGTGAATGGAGTTCACCCCTCCACTTT.

The chain carries TRBV19 and TRBJ1-2; TRBD1 aligns across 8 bases. Germline trimming cut 5 bases from V and 5 bases from J; bases unmatched to any gene: 4. This CDR3 is built from 13 residues. In germline, CDR1 is LNHDA, CDR2 SQIVND (reference sequence). The chain's CDR3 is CASSPQGAYGYTF. The CDR3, as DNA: TGTGCCAGTAGTCCCCAGGGGGCGTATGGCTACACCTTC.

This clone turned up a few times. This rearrangement joins TRBV18 to TRBJ1-2, with D possibly being TRBD1 (6 bases). CDR3 length: 15 amino acids. CDR1 KGHSH and CDR2 LQKENI come from the germline V gene. V was shortened by 3 bases and J by 6 bases, with 17 bases between the two germline ends. CDR3 residues: CASSPTAQGWDGYTF. The DNA of the CDR3 is TGTGCCAGCTCACCGACCGCACAGGGTTGGGATGGCTACACCTTC.

The rearrangement uses TRBV18 and TRBJ1-1, with 7 nucleotides matching TRBD1. Germline loops: CDR1 KGHSH, CDR2 LQKENI. The CDR3 is 14 amino acids. V was pared by 6 bases and J by 4 bases, with 8 bases of the junction left unmatched. CDR3 coding DNA: TGTGCCAGCTCTCGCACAGGGGTAGGCACTGAAGCTTTCTTT. Translation gives CASSRTGVGTEAFF.

This clone was observed a few times. The chain employs TRBV5-1 and TRBJ2-1; 7 nucleotides agree with TRBD2. The CDR3 runs to 15 residues. The V gene's germline CDR1 is SGHRS and CDR2 YFSETQ. Losses at the gene ends were 0 bases for V and 4 bases for J; bases not matched to a gene: 4. The CDR3 region is CASSLGLAEYNEQFF. The CDR3 region has the DNA TGCGCCAGCAGCTTGGGGCTAGCGGAGTACAATGAGCAGTTCTTC.

The chain recombines TRBV2 with TRBJ1-5; D gene ambiguous. This CDR3 is built from 13 residues. V dropped 9 bases and J dropped 2 bases, with 11 bases sitting between them. In germline, CDR1 is SNHLY, CDR2 FYNNEI. This chain's CDR3 is CASHPDRNQPQHF. Here the CDR3 DNA reads TGTGCCAGTCACCCAGATCGCAATCAGCCCCAGCATTTT.

The genes are TRBV11-2 and TRBJ2-5; TRBD2 matches 8 bases. This CDR3 region has 15 residues. Losses at the gene ends were 2 bases for V and 5 bases for J; bases not matched to a gene: 7. Germline CDR1 and CDR2: SGHAT and FQNNGV. This CDR3 reads CASSLFRGRYETQYF. CDR3 in DNA: TGTGCCAGCAGCTTATTCCGCGGGAGGTACGAGACCCAGTACTTC. Looking up the rest from reference TRBV11-2 and TRBJ2-5 gives the full variable domain: EAGVAQSPRYKIIEKRQSVAFWCNPISGHATLYWYQQILGQGPKLLIQFQNNGVVDDSQLPKDRFSAERLKGVDSTLKIQPAKLEDSAVYLCASSLFRGRYETQYFGPGTRLLVL.

This chain joins TRBV9 and TRBJ2-1, with TRBD1 matching over 12 bases. This CDR3 comprises 17 residues. The germline CDR1 and CDR2 sequences are SGDLS and YYNGEE. V lost 4 bases, J lost 1 base, and 6 bases stayed unmatched. The CDR3 loop reads CASSPGTGGPSYNEQFF. The CDR3 DNA follows: TGTGCCAGCAGCCCCGGGACAGGGGGCCCTTCCTACAATGAGCAGTTCTTC. Full variable domain (missing parts from reference TRBV9 and TRBJ2-1): DSGVTQTPKHLITATGQRVTLRCSPRSGDLSVYWYQQSLDQGLQFLIQYYNGEERAKGNILERFSAQQFPDLHSELNLSSLELGDSALYFCASSPGTGGPSYNEQFFGPGTRLTVL.

The chain recombines TRBV5-1 with TRBJ2-1, with a weak D call TRBD1 (5 bases). Germline V gene lookup returns CDR1 SGHRS and CDR2 YFSETQ. The length of the CDR3 is 15 residues. Trimming stripped 0 bases from V and 2 bases from J, with 9 bases between. In DNA, the CDR3 is TGCGCCAGCAGCTTGGAAGGGGCCACCTACAATGAGCAGTTCTTC. Translated, it gives CASSLEGATYNEQFF.

This clone has just a few counts. Within the sample, other DNA sequences also encode this same CDR3. This chain uses TRBV7-2 with TRBJ1-1, with D perhaps matching TRBD1 (5 bases). Germline-derived CDR1 and CDR2 are SGHTA and FQGNSA. V was pared by 5 bases and J by 5 bases, with 18 bases between. The CDR3 is 15 residues long. As DNA, the CDR3 is TGTGCCAGCAGCCGTACGGGACTTCTGGATACTGAAGCTTTCTTT. The encoded protein is CASSRTGLLDTEAFF.

The CDR3 spells CSVNQGYGYTF. In DNA form, the CDR3 reads TGCAGCGTAAATCAGGGGTATGGCTACACCTTC. The chain employs TRBV29-1 and TRBJ1-2; D might be TRBD1 (6 bases). The CDR3 covers 11 residues. The V and J ends lost 6 bases and 5 bases respectively, with 10 bases between them. CDR1 SQVTM and CDR2 ANQGSEA come from the germline V gene.

The table lists this clone with a few counts. The V and J genes are TRBV5-1 and TRBJ2-2, with a tentative D call TRBD1 (6 bases). The V end was cut by 1 base, the J end by 3 bases, with 10 bases between. This CDR3 spans 15 amino acids. The germline gives CDR1 SGHRS, CDR2 YFSETQ. The CDR3, as DNA: TGCGCCAGCAGCTTGAGGGACACATACACCGGGGAGCTGTTTTTT. This gives the protein CASSLRDTYTGELFF.

The V gene is TRBV10-1, the J gene TRBJ1-2; TRBD1 aligns across 8 bases. The length of the CDR3 is 12 residues. J lost 8 bases, V lost 9 bases, and 8 bases had no gene match. Germline CDR1 WNHNN, CDR2 SYGVQD (reference sequence). This chain's CDR3 is CARTGAGWGYTF. The DNA of the CDR3 is TGCGCCAGGACAGGGGCGGGCTGGGGCTACACCTTC.

This clone was observed a single time. The rearrangement uses TRBV7-8 and TRBJ2-7; a weak D match, TRBD2 (6 bases). Looked up from germline, CDR1 is SGHVS and CDR2 is FQNEAQ. The CDR3 runs 15 residues. V lost 1 base and J lost 1, with 11 bases in between. This CDR3 reads CASSLGGVGSYEQYF. CDR3 DNA sequence: TGTGCCAGCAGCTTAGGGGGGGTCGGTTCCTACGAGCAGTACTTC.

The chain recombines TRBV29-1 with TRBJ2-3; D gene unclear. Germline V gives CDR1 SQVTM, CDR2 ANQGSEA. Trimming took 0 bases from V and 4 from J, leaving 8 bases between them. The CDR3 is 13 residues long. CDR3: CSVEDISPDTQYF. As DNA, the CDR3 is TGCAGCGTTGAAGATATTAGCCCAGATACGCAGTATTTT.